The source of this TCR beta chain is a study of Graves' ophthalmopathy and Graves' hyperthyroidism. This clonotype was seen a few times. Transcripts of RNA were the source for amplifying TCR beta CDR3 regions. First-round RT-PCR used HTBI primers; second-round multiplex PCR followed. TCRdb re-derived calls from the multiplex PCR reads in MiXCR, one entry per CDR3 protein. Of hundreds of thousands of distinct CDR3 sequences detected, more than 20% appear once; the ten largest clones hold roughly 3%. The germline gives CDR1 GTSNPN, CDR2 SVGIG (reference sequence). Trimming removed 2 bases from V and 3 bases from J, with 13 bases in between. The CDR3 runs to 15 residues.

The sequenced material came from peripheral blood. The rearrangement uses TRBV30 and TRBJ2-2, with D perhaps matching TRBD1 (5 bases). This clonotype was obtained from a woman aged 18 to 35 with stable Graves' hyperthyroidism. CDR3 protein: CAWSPTDIYTGELFF. DNA of the CDR3: TGTGCCTGGAGTCCCACGGACATTTACACCGGGGAGCTGTTTTTT.